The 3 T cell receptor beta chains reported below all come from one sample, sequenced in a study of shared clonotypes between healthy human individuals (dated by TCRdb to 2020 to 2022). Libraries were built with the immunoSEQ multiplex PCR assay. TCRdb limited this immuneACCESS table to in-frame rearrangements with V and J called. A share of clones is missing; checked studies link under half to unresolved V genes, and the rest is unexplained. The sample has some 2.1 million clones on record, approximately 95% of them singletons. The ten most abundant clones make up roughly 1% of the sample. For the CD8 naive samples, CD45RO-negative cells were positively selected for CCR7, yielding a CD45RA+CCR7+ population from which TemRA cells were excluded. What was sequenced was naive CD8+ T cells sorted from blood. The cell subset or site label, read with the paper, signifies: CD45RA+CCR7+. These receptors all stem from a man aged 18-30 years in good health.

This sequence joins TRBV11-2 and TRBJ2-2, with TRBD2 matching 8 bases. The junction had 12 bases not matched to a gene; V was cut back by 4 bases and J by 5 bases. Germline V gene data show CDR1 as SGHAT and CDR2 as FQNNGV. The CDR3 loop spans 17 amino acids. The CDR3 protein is CASSSPGLVVVTGELFF. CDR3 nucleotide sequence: TGTGCCAGCAGCTCACCGGGACTAGTTGTTGTAACCGGGGAGCTGTTTTTT.

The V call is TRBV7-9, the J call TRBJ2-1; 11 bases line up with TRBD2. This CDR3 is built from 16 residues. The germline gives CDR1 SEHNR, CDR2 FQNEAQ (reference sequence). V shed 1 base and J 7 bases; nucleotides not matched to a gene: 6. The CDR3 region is CASSLGAGLAENEQFF. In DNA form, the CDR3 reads TGTGCCAGCAGCTTAGGAGCGGGACTAGCGGAAAATGAGCAGTTCTTC. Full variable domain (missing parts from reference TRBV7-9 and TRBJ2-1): DTGVSQNPRHKITKRGQNVTFRCDPISEHNRLYWYRQTLGQGPEFLTYFQNEAQLEKSRLLSDRFSAERPKGSFSTLEIQRTEQGDSAMYLCASSLGAGLAENEQFFGPGTRLTVL.

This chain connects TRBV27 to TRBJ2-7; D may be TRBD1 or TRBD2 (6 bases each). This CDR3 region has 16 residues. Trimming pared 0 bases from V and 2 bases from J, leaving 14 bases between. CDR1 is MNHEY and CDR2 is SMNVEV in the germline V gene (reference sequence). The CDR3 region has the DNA TGTGCCAGCAGTTTATCGTTCGGGGGCTACGCCTACGAGCAGTACTTC. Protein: CASSLSFGGYAYEQYF.